The next 29 T cell receptor beta chains were all read from a single sample in a study of blood T cell repertoires in COVID-19. Assay: immunoSEQ multiplex PCR; the TCRdb copy retains only in-frame clones and omits some. Here the sample spans approximately 170,000 clones, 65% to 85% being singletons. The sequenced material came from PBMCs or T cells enriched from blood (not recorded which). The receptors were gathered from a woman aged 25 to 39 who had recovered from COVID-19.

The chain links TRBV19 to TRBJ2-7, with 9 bases lining up with TRBD2. CDR1 and CDR2 (germline): LNHDA, SQIVND (reference sequence). CDR3 length: 16 residues. V shed 1 base, J shed 7 bases, and the junction held 11 bases outside the gene matches. The CDR3 region has the DNA TGTGCCAGTAGTATAGGGATAGCGGGAGTCAAATTGGAGCAGTACTTC. Residues: CASSIGIAGVKLEQYF.

The gene calls are TRBV19 and TRBJ1-5, with a possible D match to TRBD1 (5 bases). Trimming cost V 1 base and J 5 bases, with 21 bases left between them. Germline V gene sequence: CDR1 LNHDA, CDR2 SQIVND (reference sequence). The CDR3 has 18 residues. CDR3 DNA: TGTGCCAGTAGTATAGGGCAGGGAACGGCCCAAAATCATCAGCCCCAGCATTTT. Residues: CASSIGQGTAQNHQPQHF. The whole variable domain, filled in from reference TRBV19 and TRBJ1-5, reads DGGITQSPKYLFRKEGQNVTLSCEQNLNHDAMYWYRQDPGQGLRLIYYSQIVNDFQKGDIAEGYSVSREKKESFPLTVTSAQKNPTAFYLCASSIGQGTAQNHQPQHFGDGTRLSIL.

The chain links TRBV6-5 to TRBJ2-2, with a tentative D call TRBD2 (6 bases). Germline-derived CDR1 and CDR2 are MNHEY and SVGAGI. This CDR3 is 13 amino acids long. V lost 7 bases to trimming and J lost 7 bases, with 13 bases between them. The CDR3 loop is CASIRGGGGELFF. The CDR3 bases are TGTGCCAGCATCCGGGGAGGTGGCGGGGAGCTGTTTTTT.

This chain joins TRBV3-1 (or the pseudogene TRBV3-2) and TRBJ1-2; D possibly corresponds to TRBD1 (5 bases). CDR1 is LGHDT, CDR2 YNNKEL, per germline (reference sequence). This CDR3 is built from 17 residues. V was cut by 1 base and J by 4 bases, with 19 bases left in between. CDR3 sequence: CASSQAPTAGVGYGYTF. In DNA, the CDR3 is TGTGCCAGCAGCCAAGCCCCGACAGCTGGCGTCGGCTATGGCTACACCTTC.

The DNA for the CDR3 is TGTGCCAGCAGCCAAGAGGGTATGACAGGGATGGGAGGCTACACCTTC. Translated, it gives CASSQEGMTGMGGYTF. The chain links TRBV4-2 to TRBJ1-2; 7 bases are shared with TRBD1. Per germline, CDR1 LGHNA and CDR2 YNFKEQ. The CDR3 is 16 residues long. V was pared by 0 bases and J by 8 bases, with 12 bases of the junction left unmatched.

This rearrangement joins TRBV4-2 to TRBJ1-6; D unclear. V lost 3 bases to trimming and J lost 8 bases, with 14 bases between them. CDR3 length: 15 amino acids. The germline CDR1 and CDR2 sequences are LGHNA and YNFKEQ. In DNA, the CDR3 is TGTGCCAGCAGCCATGGGCAGACAAAGGATTCACCCCTCCACTTT. Its protein is CASSHGQTKDSPLHF.

This clone was recorded only once. This chain uses TRBV24-1 with TRBJ1-1, with 10 nucleotides matching TRBD1. Trimming cost V 9 bases and J 0 bases; bases outside gene matches: 9. CDR1 is KGHDR and CDR2 is SFDVKD in the germline V gene. This CDR3 contains 16 residues. CDR3 sequence: CATRQGTGDMNTEAFF. The CDR3 region has the DNA TGTGCCACCCGTCAAGGGACAGGGGACATGAACACTGAAGCTTTCTTT.

The chain combines TRBV18 with TRBJ2-3, with 10 bases lining up with TRBD1. Germline trimming cut 1 base from V and 4 bases from J; bases unmatched to any gene: 2. Germline-derived CDR1 and CDR2 are KGHSH and LQKENI. The CDR3 spans 15 residues. The CDR3 region is CASSPRDRGPDTQYF. In nucleotides, the CDR3 is TGTGCCAGCTCACCACGGGACAGGGGCCCAGATACGCAGTATTTT.

V gene TRBV4-2 combines with J gene TRBJ2-3; D gene ambiguous. CDR1 and CDR2 (germline): LGHNA, YNFKEQ. This CDR3 spans 13 amino acids. V was shortened by 5 bases and J by 0 bases, with 6 bases between the two germline ends. In DNA form, the CDR3 reads TGTGCCAGCAGCTCCAAAAGCACAGATACGCAGTATTTT. Translated, it gives CASSSKSTDTQYF.

This clone came up many times. The chain combines TRBV23-1 with TRBJ2-7, with 7 bases lining up with TRBD1. TRBV23-1 falls under the ORF class, with uncertain function. This CDR3 has 13 residues. Losses at the gene ends were 4 bases for V and 2 bases for J; bases not matched to a gene: 2. The CDR3 reads CASSLTGAYEQYV. CDR3 nucleotide sequence: TGCGCCAGCAGTCTAACAGGGGCCTACGAGCAGTACGTC.

The chain carries TRBV2 and TRBJ2-7, with 8 bases that match TRBD2. The CDR3 is made up of 16 amino acids. Germline CDR1 reads SNHLY; CDR2 reads FYNNEI. Trimming at V came to 6 bases and at J to 2 bases, leaving 12 bases not matched to a gene. The CDR3 nucleotides read TGTGCCAGCAGGGGTGCGCGGGGGGCCGGAACCTACGAGCAGTACGTC. Its protein is CASRGARGAGTYEQYV.

CDR3 sequence: CASSELGQGETYEQYF. CDR3 bases: TGTGCCAGCAGTGAACTGGGACAGGGGGAGACCTACGAGCAGTACTTC. The chain joins TRBV2 to TRBJ2-7; TRBD1 agrees at 11 bases. This CDR3 spans 16 amino acids. V gave up 2 bases and J gave up 2 bases; unmatched junction bases: 5. The germline CDR1 and CDR2 sequences are SNHLY and FYNNEI.

CDR3 sequence (DNA): TGTGCCTGGAGACAGGGAACTGGGGCCAACGTCCTGACTTTC. Protein sequence: CAWRQGTGANVLTF. This chain uses TRBV30 with TRBJ2-6; perhaps TRBD1 as D (6 bases). The CDR3 length is 14 residues. V lost 3 bases to trimming and J lost 2 bases, with 8 bases between them. Germline values: CDR1 GTSNPN, CDR2 SVGIG (reference sequence).

The genes are TRBV11-2 and TRBJ1-1; D gene ambiguous. The germline V gene has CDR1 SGHAT and CDR2 FQNNGV. This CDR3 contains 13 residues. Trimming left V 5 bases short and J 3 bases short, with 10 bases between. The CDR3 sequence: CASSTRGDTEAFF. CDR3 sequence (DNA): TGTGCCAGCAGCACCCGCGGGGACACTGAAGCTTTCTTT.

The chain couples TRBV10-3 to TRBJ2-1; maybe TRBD2 (7 bases). Trimming left V 4 bases short and J 0 bases short, with 22 bases between. Germline V CDR1 and CDR2: ENHRY, SYGVKD. The CDR3 totals 19 residues. The CDR3 sequence: CAISGGGLAARSSYNEQFF. The CDR3 DNA is TGTGCCATCAGTGGGGGGGGGCTAGCGGCGAGAAGCTCCTACAATGAGCAGTTCTTC.

This sequence joins TRBV27 and TRBJ2-3; the match to TRBD2 covers 12 bases. The length of the CDR3 is 16 residues. From germline, CDR1 is MNHEY and CDR2 SMNVEV (reference sequence). Germline trimming cut 5 bases from V and 4 bases from J; bases unmatched to any gene: 7. CDR3 nucleotides: TGTGCCAGCAGTCCTGGACTAGCGGGGTTCTCAGATACGCAGTATTTT. This codes for CASSPGLAGFSDTQYF.

This chain connects TRBV9 to TRBJ1-2; maybe TRBD1 (6 bases). The V gene's germline CDR1 is SGDLS and CDR2 YYNGEE. The V end lost 4 bases, the J end lost 8 bases, and 21 bases lay between the germline ends. This CDR3 has 15 residues. The chain's CDR3 is CASSPTTGMPGGYTF. The CDR3 coding sequence is TGTGCCAGCAGCCCCACGACAGGAATGCCAGGGGGCTACACCTTC.

This rearrangement joins TRBV11-1 to TRBJ2-7; TRBD2 matches 13 bases. The V and J ends lost 4 bases and 5 bases, in that order; junction bases with no gene match: 5. This CDR3 contains 15 residues. Per the germline V gene, CDR1 is SGHAT and CDR2 is FQDESV (reference sequence). This chain's CDR3 is CASSYLGLAGDEQYF. In DNA form, the CDR3 reads TGTGCCAGCAGCTACCTCGGACTAGCGGGAGACGAGCAGTACTTC.

This chain uses TRBV10-2 with TRBJ1-3, with D hard to call. Germline CDR1 WSHSY, CDR2 SAAADI. This CDR3 spans 13 amino acids. Trimming left V 7 bases short and J 0 bases short, with 7 bases between. In DNA, the CDR3 is TGCGCCAGCAACGCGGACTCTGGAAACACCATATATTTT. It is translated as CASNADSGNTIYF.

The rearrangement joins TRBV28 to TRBJ1-2, with D maybe TRBD1 (5 bases). Germline V gene sequence: CDR1 MDHEN, CDR2 SYDVKM. The CDR3 contains 15 residues. V gave up 3 bases and J gave up 0 bases, with 11 bases separating them. The CDR3 here is CASSFRGPTNYGYTF. CDR3 in DNA: TGTGCCAGCAGTTTTAGGGGCCCGACTAACTATGGCTACACCTTC.

This sequence joins TRBV18 and TRBJ1-1, with D possibly matching TRBD1 (5 bases). V dropped 3 bases and J dropped 5 bases, with 19 bases sitting between them. The length of the CDR3 is 16 residues. The V gene's germline CDR1 is KGHSH and CDR2 LQKENI. CDR3 DNA sequence: TGTGCCAGCTCACCGTTCAGGGTTGGAAGTGGAACTGAAGCTTTCTTT. Its protein is CASSPFRVGSGTEAFF.

This clone was seen ten or more times. The chain is built from TRBV4-1 and TRBJ2-3; D unresolved. Germline V gives CDR1 MGHRA, CDR2 YSYEKL. The ends were cut back, 0 bases at V and 6 bases at J, with 7 bases in the middle. This CDR3 is 13 amino acids long. CDR3 sequence: CASSQDTWDTQYF. CDR3 nucleotides: TGCGCCAGCAGCCAAGATACATGGGATACGCAGTATTTT.

The chain joins TRBV7-9 to TRBJ1-2, with 9 bases fitting TRBD1. The germline gives CDR1 SEHNR, CDR2 FQNEAQ (reference sequence). The CDR3 runs to 15 residues. The V and J ends lost 5 bases and 2 bases, in that order; junction bases with no gene match: 6. The CDR3 DNA sequence: TGTGCCAGCAGCGCCACGGGACAGGGAAACTATGGCTACACCTTC. Translated: CASSATGQGNYGYTF.

The chain joins TRBV19 to TRBJ2-2, with a possible D match to TRBD2 (6 bases). V was pared by 5 bases and J by 2 bases, with 12 bases between. Germline V gives CDR1 LNHDA, CDR2 SQIVND (reference sequence). CDR3 length: 15 residues. CDR3 sequence (DNA): TGTGCCAGTAGTGATCTGGGGGGTAACACCGGGGAGCTGTTTTTT. Translated, it gives CASSDLGGNTGELFF.

The table lists this clone with a few counts. The V and J genes are TRBV28 and TRBJ1-2; D gene uncertain. CDR3 length equals 12 residues. V was trimmed by 5 bases and J by 8 bases, leaving 12 bases between them. Germline V gene lookup returns CDR1 MDHEN and CDR2 SYDVKM. CDR3 region: CASSGAGGGYTF. CDR3 bases: TGTGCCAGCAGTGGAGCAGGAGGCGGCTACACCTTC.

The chain joins TRBV30 to TRBJ2-7; 10 nucleotides line up with TRBD1. Losses at the gene ends were 5 bases for V and 3 bases for J; bases not matched to a gene: 4. Germline CDR1 GTSNPN, CDR2 SVGIG (reference sequence). The length of the CDR3 is 13 residues. CDR3 residues: CAWGTGVVYEQYF. The CDR3 bases are TGTGCCTGGGGGACAGGGGTGGTCTACGAGCAGTACTTC.

This clone was recorded a few times. The V and J genes are TRBV7-9 and TRBJ1-2, with TRBD1 matching over 8 bases. The CDR3 runs 14 residues. V lost 4 bases, J lost 4 bases, and 5 bases stayed unmatched. Per germline, CDR1 SEHNR and CDR2 FQNEAQ (reference sequence). The CDR3 nucleotides are TGTGCCAGCAGCTCGATGACAGGGGTCTATGGCTACACCTTC. It specifies CASSSMTGVYGYTF. Combining the CDR3 with reference TRBV7-9 and TRBJ1-2 gives the whole variable domain DTGVSQNPRHKITKRGQNVTFRCDPISEHNRLYWYRQTLGQGPEFLTYFQNEAQLEKSRLLSDRFSAERPKGSFSTLEIQRTEQGDSAMYLCASSSMTGVYGYTFGSGTRLTVV.

The rearrangement uses TRBV5-4 and TRBJ1-2; D may be TRBD1 (6 bases). CDR1 and CDR2 (germline): SGHNT, YYREEE (reference sequence). This CDR3 is built from 15 residues. The V and J ends lost 0 bases and 0 bases respectively, with 9 bases between them. The CDR3 spells CASSLDRATNYGYTF. CDR3 DNA sequence: TGTGCCAGCAGCTTGGACAGGGCTACTAACTATGGCTACACCTTC.

This sequence joins TRBV5-6 and TRBJ1-1; the D gene is possibly TRBD1 (5 bases). With 0 bases removed from V and 1 base from J, the gap between germline ends came to 10 bases. Germline V gives CDR1 SGHDT, CDR2 YYEEEE. The CDR3 length is 15 residues. The CDR3 protein is CASSLAGVSNTEAFF. CDR3 in DNA: TGTGCCAGCAGCTTGGCGGGGGTATCGAACACTGAAGCTTTCTTT.